A single sample gave rise to the 15 T cell receptor beta chains below, sequenced in a study of tumor-infiltrating lymphocytes in localized non-small cell lung cancer. TCRdb's table, derived via immunoSEQ multiplex PCR, lists solely in-frame clones and lacks some. This sample has about 12,000 clones; about 80% occur once, and the top ten carry approximately 16%. The sample was uninvolved lung tissue not adjacent to the tumor. Every receptor here comes from a human donor with non-small cell lung cancer.

The CDR3: CASSYRTGFYGYTF. CDR3 DNA sequence: TGTGCCAGCAGTTACCGGACAGGGTTTTATGGCTACACCTTC. This chain uses TRBV6-6 with TRBJ1-2; 8 bases fit TRBD1. The CDR3 totals 14 residues. Per the germline V gene, CDR1 is MNHNY and CDR2 is SVGAGI (reference sequence). Trimming took 2 bases from V and 5 from J; bases not matched to a gene: 4.

The chain carries TRBV2 and TRBJ1-5, with 8 positions matching TRBD1. J gave up 5 bases and V 6 bases, and 3 bases lay outside the gene matches. Looked up from germline, CDR1 is SNHLY and CDR2 is FYNNEI. The CDR3 spans 13 residues. The CDR3 region has the DNA TGTGCCAGCAGAGGGACAGGTGATCAGCCCCAGCATTTT. It is translated as CASRGTGDQPQHF.

The chain recombines TRBV19 with TRBJ2-7; no definite D call. Germline CDR1 and CDR2: LNHDA and SQIVND (reference sequence). CDR3 length: 15 amino acids. The V end lost 1 base, the J end lost 2 bases, and 12 bases lay between the germline ends. The CDR3 loop is CASSIGQDGTYEQYF. CDR3 bases: TGTGCCAGTAGTATAGGTCAGGACGGAACCTACGAGCAGTACTTC. Drawing the rest from reference TRBV19 and TRBJ2-7, the complete variable domain is DGGITQSPKYLFRKEGQNVTLSCEQNLNHDAMYWYRQDPGQGLRLIYYSQIVNDFQKGDIAEGYSVSREKKESFPLTVTSAQKNPTAFYLCASSIGQDGTYEQYFGPGTRLTVT.

This clone occurred once. In nucleotides, the CDR3 is TGTGCCTGGACACGCGGGAGGGGGACCCAGTACTTC. Amino acids: CAWTRGRGTQYF. V and J are TRBV30 and TRBJ2-5; TRBD2 agrees at 9 bases. Germline CDR1 GTSNPN, CDR2 SVGIG (reference sequence). The V gene end was trimmed by 4 bases and the J gene end by 7 bases; junction bases not matched to a gene: 4. CDR3 length: 12 amino acids.

The V gene is TRBV30, the J gene TRBJ2-5, with TRBD2 matching 11 bases. Trimming at V came to 5 bases and at J to 5 bases, leaving 7 bases not matched to a gene. Germline CDR1 and CDR2: GTSNPN and SVGIG (reference sequence). This CDR3 region has 14 residues. The CDR3 is CAWSGLAGFETQYF. The CDR3 DNA reads as TGTGCCTGGTCTGGACTAGCGGGTTTTGAGACCCAGTACTTC.

The chain employs TRBV27 and TRBJ1-1, with D maybe TRBD1 (6 bases). Per germline, CDR1 MNHEY and CDR2 SMNVEV (reference sequence). The CDR3 covers 14 residues. V lost 2 bases to trimming and J lost 2 bases, with 9 bases between them. The CDR3 DNA reads as TGTGCCAGCAGTTTACAGGGGTTCAACACTGAAGCTTTCTTT. Translated: CASSLQGFNTEAFF.

This chain links TRBV28 with TRBJ1-1; 8 positions match TRBD1. The CDR3 spans 11 residues. The germline V gene encodes CDR1 MDHEN and CDR2 SYDVKM. CDR3 coding DNA: TGTGCAACCAGGGGGCGCACTGAAGCTTTCTTT. This translates into CATRGRTEAFF.

J is TRBJ1-2 and V is TRBV27; D might be TRBD1 (5 bases). The CDR3 is 15 amino acids. The V end was cut by 6 bases, the J end by 0 bases, with 14 bases between. Germline V CDR1 and CDR2: MNHEY, SMNVEV (reference sequence). The CDR3 loop is CASSRANPANYGYTF. As DNA, the CDR3 is TGTGCCAGCAGCAGGGCCAATCCAGCTAACTATGGCTACACCTTC.

V usage is TRBV6-5 and J usage is TRBJ1-1; D not resolved. This CDR3 has 14 amino acids. Germline V gives CDR1 MNHEY, CDR2 SVGAGI. V shed 0 bases and J shed 0 bases, with 5 bases lying between them. The CDR3 coding sequence is TGTGCCAGCAGTTACTCGTACATGAACACTGAAGCTTTCTTT. The encoded protein is CASSYSYMNTEAFF.

The DNA of the CDR3 is TGTGCCAGCAGCGGGGGGTCTACCTATGGCGGCTACACCTTC. This encodes CASSGGSTYGGYTF. This chain links TRBV9 with TRBJ1-2, with D possibly being TRBD1 (5 bases). V gave up 3 bases and J gave up 8 bases, with 17 bases separating them. From germline, CDR1 is SGDLS and CDR2 YYNGEE. This CDR3 is built from 14 residues.

This rearrangement joins TRBV7-2 to TRBJ2-2, with TRBD1 matching over 7 bases. The V segment lost 5 bases and the J segment 4 bases; nucleotides outside the gene matches: 4. In germline, CDR1 is SGHTA, CDR2 FQGNSA. This CDR3 comprises 14 residues. CDR3 bases: TGTGCCAGCAGCCGACAGGGCCCCACCGGGGAGCTGTTTTTT. Amino acid sequence: CASSRQGPTGELFF.

This sequence joins TRBV7-9 and TRBJ2-7; 8 bases are shared with TRBD1. Germline CDR1 and CDR2: SEHNR and FQNEAQ (reference sequence). Losses at the gene ends were 6 bases for V and 3 bases for J; bases not matched to a gene: 10. The CDR3 is 15 residues long. Written as DNA, the CDR3 is TGTGCCAGCAGTAGCGACAGGGGAGGAAACTACGAGCAGTACTTC. The encoded protein is CASSSDRGGNYEQYF.

V is TRBV19 and J is TRBJ1-5; TRBD1 is a possible D gene (6 bases). Looked up from germline, CDR1 is LNHDA and CDR2 is SQIVND (reference sequence). The V end lost 8 bases, the J end lost 7 bases, and 15 bases lay between the germline ends. This CDR3 spans 13 amino acids. CDR3 coding DNA: TGTGCCAGTTCACAGGGTAGAAACCAGCCCCAGCATTTT. This codes for CASSQGRNQPQHF.

The CDR3 sequence: CASSERGLGYTF. The CDR3, as DNA: TGTGCCAGCAGTGAAAGGGGACTGGGCTACACCTTC. The V gene is TRBV2, the J gene TRBJ1-2, with D possibly TRBD1 on 5 matching bases. Trimming left V 2 bases short and J 8 bases short, with 9 bases between. The germline gives CDR1 SNHLY, CDR2 FYNNEI. The CDR3 totals 12 residues.

In this sample, this clone turned up a few times. This CDR3 reads CAWSVSGGRETQYF. The CDR3 DNA is TGTGCCTGGAGTGTATCGGGGGGCCGTGAGACCCAGTACTTC. This chain connects TRBV30 to TRBJ2-5, with a weak D call TRBD2 (7 bases). The CDR3 has 14 residues. The V gene lost 0 bases and the J gene lost 5 bases, with 13 bases spanning the gap. CDR1 and CDR2 from the germline V gene are GTSNPN and SVGIG (reference sequence).